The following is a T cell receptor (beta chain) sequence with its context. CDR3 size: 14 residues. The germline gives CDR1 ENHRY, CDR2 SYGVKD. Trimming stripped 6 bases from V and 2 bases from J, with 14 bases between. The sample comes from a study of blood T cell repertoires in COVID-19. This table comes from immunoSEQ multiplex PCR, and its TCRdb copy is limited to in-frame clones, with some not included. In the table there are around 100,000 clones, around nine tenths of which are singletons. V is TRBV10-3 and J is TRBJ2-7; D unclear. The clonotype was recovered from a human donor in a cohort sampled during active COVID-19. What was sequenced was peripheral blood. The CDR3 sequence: CAISLRRDTYEQYF. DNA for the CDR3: TGTGCCATCAGCTTACGCCGAGACACCTACGAGCAGTACTTC.